The source of this TCR beta chain is a study of OX40 agonist ivuxolimab in advanced cancers. Study details: Ivuxolimab doses were 0.01, 0.1, 0.3, 1.5, 3 or 10 mg/kg every 2 weeks.

Some clones are missing from TCRdb's copy, which holds only in-frame ones; the method was immunoSEQ multiplex PCR. The table has around 94,000 clones, under 95% seen once. The V gene's germline CDR1 is SGHRS and CDR2 YFSETQ. This CDR3 has 17 amino acids. The junction had 9 bases not matched to a gene; V was cut back by 1 base and J by 7 bases. Points on this clone: As yet, its antigen is unknown.

Findings and caveats of the study: Clonal expansion was seen in CD4+ and CD8+ blood T cells by week 6 at 0.1 to 3.0 mg/kg.

The input for sequencing was CD4+ or CD8+ T cells sorted from blood, taken in a trial of the OX40 agonist ivuxolimab. This TCR was recovered from an adult with an advanced solid tumor such as melanoma, head and neck, liver or kidney cancer. The chain recombines TRBV5-1 with TRBJ2-6; 9 bases fit TRBD1. Here the CDR3 reads CASSLRGQGNSANVLTF. The CDR3 nucleotides read TGCGCCAGCAGCTTGCGGGGACAGGGTAATTCTGCCAACGTCCTGACTTTC. Drawing the rest from reference TRBV5-1 and TRBJ2-6, the complete variable domain is KAGVTQTPRYLIKTRGQQVTLSCSPISGHRSVSWYQQTPGQGLQFLFEYFSETQRNKGNFPGRFSGRQFSNSRSEMNVSTLELGDSALYLCASSLRGQGNSANVLTFGAGSRLTVL.